Presented here are 5 T cell receptor beta chains from one specimen sequenced in a study of T cells in Graves' hyperthyroidism and ophthalmopathy. There were TCR beta CDR3 regions amplified from RNA transcripts. Researchers ran a first-round RT-PCR on the TCR CDR3 using the HTBI primer set. TCRdb reprocessed the multiplex PCR reads via MiXCR and lists one record per CDR3 protein. The table has over 650,000 distinct CDR3 sequences, approximately 16% seen once. The sequencing input was blood. Receptors originate from a man aged 18 to 30 with Graves' hyperthyroidism.

Points on this clonotype: Being one base from a much bigger clone, this may be a read error. This chain's CDR3 is CASSYPTGSSYEQYF. The CDR3 region has the DNA TGTGCCAGCAGTTACCCGACTGGCAGTTCCTACGAGCAGTACTTC. The chain is built from TRBV6-9 and TRBJ2-7; D gene uncertain. Germline V gene sequence: CDR1 MNHGY, CDR2 SVAAGI. Trimming left V 3 bases short and J 1 base short, with 13 bases between. CDR3 size: 15 residues.

This chain joins TRBV7-9 and TRBJ2-7, with TRBD1 identical over 10 bases. The J segment lost 0 bases and the V segment lost 5 bases, leaving 7 bases of the junction unmatched. CDR3 length: 16 residues. Germline values: CDR1 SEHNR, CDR2 FQNEAQ (reference sequence). CDR3 bases: TGTGCCAGCAGCATAGTAGGGACAGGGGCCTCCTACGAGCAGTACTTC. It yields the protein CASSIVGTGASYEQYF. Filled out from reference TRBV7-9 and TRBJ2-7, the complete variable domain reads DTGVSQNPRHKITKRGQNVTFRCDPISEHNRLYWYRQTLGQGPEFLTYFQNEAQLEKSRLLSDRFSAERPKGSFSTLEIQRTEQGDSAMYLCASSIVGTGASYEQYFGPGTRLTVT.

This clonotype showed up many times. This rearrangement joins TRBV30 to TRBJ2-7, with TRBD2 matching 7 bases. The germline gives CDR1 GTSNPN, CDR2 SVGIG (reference sequence). V shed 0 bases and J 5 bases; nucleotides not matched to a gene: 7. This CDR3 is built from 14 residues. The CDR3 sequence is CAWSVGGVRDEQYF. The CDR3 nucleotides are TGTGCCTGGAGTGTGGGAGGGGTTCGGGACGAGCAGTACTTC.

There are many counts of this clonotype. The J gene is TRBJ1-6, the V gene TRBV27; D remains unclear. V was shortened by 7 bases and J by 4 bases, with 8 bases between the two germline ends. The CDR3 extends over 13 amino acids. CDR1 and CDR2 (germline): MNHEY, SMNVEV (reference sequence). CDR3 in DNA: TGTGCCAGCAAAGGGCAGTATAATTCACCCCTCCACTTT. Protein: CASKGQYNSPLHF.

This clonotype was seen only a few times. V and J are TRBV6-1 and TRBJ1-2; TRBD1 matches 10 bases. The trim removed 3 bases at V and 4 bases at J, leaving 2 bases unmatched. Per germline, CDR1 MNHNS and CDR2 SASEGT. This CDR3 is 14 amino acids long. Here the CDR3 reads CASSEDRGGYGYTF. Here the CDR3 DNA reads TGTGCCAGCAGTGAGGACAGGGGGGGCTATGGCTACACCTTC.